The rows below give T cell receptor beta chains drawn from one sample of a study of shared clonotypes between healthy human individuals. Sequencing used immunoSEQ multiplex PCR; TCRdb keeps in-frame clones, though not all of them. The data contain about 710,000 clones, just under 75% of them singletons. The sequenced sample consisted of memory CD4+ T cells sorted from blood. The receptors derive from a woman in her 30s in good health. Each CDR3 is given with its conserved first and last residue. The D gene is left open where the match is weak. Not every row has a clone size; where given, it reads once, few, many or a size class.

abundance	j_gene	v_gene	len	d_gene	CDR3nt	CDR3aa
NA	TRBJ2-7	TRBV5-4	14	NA	TGTGCCAGCACCAAGAATGTTGGGAGCTACGAGCAGTACTTC	CASTKNVGSYEQYF
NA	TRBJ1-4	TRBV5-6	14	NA	TGTGCCAGCAGCTTGAGGGGGACTAATGAAAAACTGTTTTTT	CASSLRGTNEKLFF
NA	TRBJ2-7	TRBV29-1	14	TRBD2	TGCAGCGTTCGGCTAGCGGGAGTTCGAAGCGAGCAGTACTTC	CSVRLAGVRSEQYF
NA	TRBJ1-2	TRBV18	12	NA	TGTGCCAGCTCCCAAGAAGAACATGGCTACACCTTC	CASSQEEHGYTF
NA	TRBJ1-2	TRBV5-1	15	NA	TGCGCCAGCAGCTTGGCCTCTAAGGCTAACTATGGCTACACCTTC	CASSLASKANYGYTF
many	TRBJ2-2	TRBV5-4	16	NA	TGTGCCAGCAGCCCATGGACAAGGGCTTTCACCGGGGAGCTGTTTTTT	CASSPWTRAFTGELFF
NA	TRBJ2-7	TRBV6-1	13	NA	TGTGCCAGCAGCGGAGCGACCATAGGCGAGCAGTACTTC	CASSGATIGEQYF
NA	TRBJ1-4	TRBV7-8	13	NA	TGTGCCTCGGGTCGTCAGAACAGCGAAAAACTGTTTTTT	CASGRQNSEKLFF
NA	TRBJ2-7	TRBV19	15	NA	TGTGCCAGTAGTATAGCGGGGCTGATGGACTACGAGCAGTACTTC	CASSIAGLMDYEQYF
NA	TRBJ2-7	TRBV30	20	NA	TGTGCCTGGAGTGTAACGTTGGGTTTAGGGGTCGGCGGGACCGCCTACGAGCAGTACTTC	CAWSVTLGLGVGGTAYEQYF
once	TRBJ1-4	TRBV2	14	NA	TGTGCCAGCAGTGAAGAGGGGAGGGCTGAAAAACTGTTTTTT	CASSEEGRAEKLFF
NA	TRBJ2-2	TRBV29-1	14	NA	TGCAGCGTCCTGGGACACCTGAACACCGGGGAGCTGTTTTTT	CSVLGHLNTGELFF
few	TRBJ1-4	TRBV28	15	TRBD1	TGTGCCAGCAGAAGCGGAGGGGGCGGTAATGAAAAACTGTTTTTT	CASRSGGGGNEKLFF
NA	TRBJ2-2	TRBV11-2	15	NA	TGTGCCAGCAGCTTAGACCAGATGAACACCGGGGAGCTGTTTTTT	CASSLDQMNTGELFF
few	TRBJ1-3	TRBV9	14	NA	TGTGCCAGCACCCCGGGAATCGACGGAAACACCATATATTTT	CASTPGIDGNTIYF
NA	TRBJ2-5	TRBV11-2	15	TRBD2	TGTGCCAGCAGCTTAGGCGGGAGGGGTCAAGAGACCCAGTACTTC	CASSLGGRGQETQYF
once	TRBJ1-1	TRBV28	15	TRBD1	TGTGCCAGCAGTTTAGATCAGGGGGCCCGAGCAGAAGCTTTCTTT	CASSLDQGARAEAFF
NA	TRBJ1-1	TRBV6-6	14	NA	TGTGCCAGCAGTACAACCAGGGAGAACACTGAAGCTTTCTTT	CASSTTRENTEAFF
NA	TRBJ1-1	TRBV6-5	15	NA	TGTGCCAGCAGTTACGATTATAACGGGAACACTGAAGCTTTCTTT	CASSYDYNGNTEAFF
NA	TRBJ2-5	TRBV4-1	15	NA	TGCGCCAGCAGCCAAGGCCACGGGGTTCGGGAGACCCAGTACTTC	CASSQGHGVRETQYF
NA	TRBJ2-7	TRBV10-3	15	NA	TGTGCCATCAGTGGGAGGGACGGACAAACCTACGAGCAGTACTTC	CAISGRDGQTYEQYF
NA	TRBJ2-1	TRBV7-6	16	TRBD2	TGTGCCAGCAGCCCATCAGCGGGAGATACCTACAATGAGCAGTTCTTC	CASSPSAGDTYNEQFF
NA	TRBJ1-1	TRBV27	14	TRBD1	TGTGCCAGCAGCTACAGGGGGGGAGGAACTGAAGCTTTCTTT	CASSYRGGGTEAFF
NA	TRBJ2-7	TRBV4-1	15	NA	TGCGCCAGCAGCCAAGTTGGAGACAGGTTCCACGAGCAGTACTTC	CASSQVGDRFHEQYF
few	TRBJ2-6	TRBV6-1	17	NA	TGTGCCAGCAGTGAAGCGGGGAGCCGGTCTGGGGCCAACGTCCTGACTTTC	CASSEAGSRSGANVLTF
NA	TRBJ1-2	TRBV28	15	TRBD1	TGTGCCAGCAGCGCCGGGACAGGGCTTAACTATGGCTACACCTTC	CASSAGTGLNYGYTF
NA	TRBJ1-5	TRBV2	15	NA	TGTGCCAGCAGTGTTGACAGGAATGCAAATCAGCCCCAGCATTTT	CASSVDRNANQPQHF
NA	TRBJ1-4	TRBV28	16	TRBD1	TGTGCCAGCAGTTTTAATCCCGGACAGGGCGGGGAAAAACTGTTTTTT	CASSFNPGQGGEKLFF
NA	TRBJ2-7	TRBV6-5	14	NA	TGTGCCAGCAGTTACGCACGACCGCTGTCGGAGCAGTACTTC	CASSYARPLSEQYF
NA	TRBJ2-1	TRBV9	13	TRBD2	TGTGCCAGTTGGACTAGCGGGAGCGATGAGCAGTTCTTC	CASWTSGSDEQFF
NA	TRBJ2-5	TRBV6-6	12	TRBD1	TGTGCCAGCAGAAAACAGGGGGAGACCCAGTACTTC	CASRKQGETQYF
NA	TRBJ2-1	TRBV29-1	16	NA	TGCAGCGCCGCGGGGTTTACTAAATCCGGATACAATGAGCAGTTCTTC	CSAAGFTKSGYNEQFF
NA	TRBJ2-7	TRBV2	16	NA	TGTGCCAGCAGTTACTTGTCCGGGACCAAGTGGGGCGAGCAGTACTTC	CASSYLSGTKWGEQYF
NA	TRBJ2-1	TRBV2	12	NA	TGTGCCAGCAGTGACAGGGTCCCGGCACAGGTCTTC	CASSDRVPAQVF
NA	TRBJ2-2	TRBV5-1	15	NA	TGCGCCAGCAGCTTGGGACAGATAATCACCGGGGAGCTGTTTTTT	CASSLGQIITGELFF
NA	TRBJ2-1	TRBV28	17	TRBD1	TGTGCCAGCAGTTCCAGCTCCGGGACAGGGGACTACAATGAGCAGTTCTTC	CASSSSSGTGDYNEQFF
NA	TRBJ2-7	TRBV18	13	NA	TGTGCCAGCTCACCAAACAGGGAAGAGGAGCAGTACTTC	CASSPNREEEQYF
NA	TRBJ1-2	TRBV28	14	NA	TGTGCCAGCAGTTTACCGTTAGCTAACTATGGCTACACCTTC	CASSLPLANYGYTF
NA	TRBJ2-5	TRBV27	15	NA	TGTGCCAGCAGTTCGGGTTGGCAGAGCCAAGAGACCCAGTACTTC	CASSSGWQSQETQYF
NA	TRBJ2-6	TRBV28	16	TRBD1	TGTGCCAGTATAAGCAGCACAGGGGCCGGGGCCAACGTCCTGACTTTC	CASISSTGAGANVLTF
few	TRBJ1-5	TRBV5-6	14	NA	TGTGCCAGCAGCTTATTATCTGAAAATCAGCCCCAGCATTTT	CASSLLSENQPQHF
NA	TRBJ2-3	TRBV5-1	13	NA	TGCGCCAGCAGCATAGAAAGCACAGATACGCAGTATTTT	CASSIESTDTQYF
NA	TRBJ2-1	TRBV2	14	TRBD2	TGTGCCAGCAGCGGACTAGCGGGGAGGAGTGAGCAGTTCTTC	CASSGLAGRSEQFF
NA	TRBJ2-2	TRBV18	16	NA	TGTGCCAGCTCACCACCTATGACAGGGAACACCGGGGAGCTGTTTTTT	CASSPPMTGNTGELFF
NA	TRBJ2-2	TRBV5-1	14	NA	TGCGCCAGCAGCCCGGGGACGGACACCGGGGAGCTGTTTTTT	CASSPGTDTGELFF
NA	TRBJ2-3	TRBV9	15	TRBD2	TGTGCCAGCAGCGTAGAGGGTAGCGGGAGTAATACGCAGTATTTT	CASSVEGSGSNTQYF